Listed here are 31 T cell receptor beta chains from one sample, sequenced in a study of PD-1 blockade in classical Hodgkin lymphoma. The table came from immunoSEQ multiplex PCR; TCRdb's copy has only in-frame clones and leaves some out. The table includes tens of thousands of clones, approximately 93% detected once. Time point given: newly diagnosed, previously untreated cHL patient sample. Source material: peripheral blood mononuclear cells (PBMCs). The source of these receptors is a human donor with classical Hodgkin lymphoma.

V and J are TRBV27 and TRBJ2-1; weak D call: TRBD2 (6 bases). The CDR3 totals 16 residues. Looked up from germline, CDR1 is MNHEY and CDR2 is SMNVEV (reference sequence). V lost 3 bases and J lost 4, with 16 bases in between. The CDR3 loop is CASSFSRTKIYNEQFF. DNA for the CDR3: TGTGCCAGCAGTTTCTCAAGGACTAAAATATACAATGAGCAGTTCTTC.

The CDR3 is CASSPTSGGSYEQYF. CDR3 DNA: TGTGCCAGCAGCCCGACTAGCGGGGGTTCCTACGAGCAGTACTTC. The V and J genes are TRBV7-2 and TRBJ2-7; TRBD2 aligns across 12 bases. Germline trimming cut 5 bases from V and 1 base from J; bases unmatched to any gene: 3. The V gene's germline CDR1 is SGHTA and CDR2 FQGNSA. This CDR3 region has 15 residues.

The gene calls are TRBV19 and TRBJ1-6; 7 bases align to TRBD1. The CDR3 runs to 14 residues. V lost 2 bases to trimming and J lost 10 bases; unmatched junction nucleotides: 5. The V gene's germline CDR1 is LNHDA and CDR2 SQIVND (reference sequence). For the CDR3, the DNA is TGTGCCAGTAGTATATTAACAGGGGAATCACCCCTCCACTTT. Translated: CASSILTGESPLHF.

The chain links TRBV27 to TRBJ2-3; 7 bases match TRBD2. The V and J ends lost 6 bases and 1 base, in that order; junction bases with no gene match: 4. Germline lookup yields CDR1 MNHEY and CDR2 SMNVEV (reference sequence). The CDR3 runs 14 residues. The DNA of the CDR3 is TGTGCCAGCAGGTACAGCGGGGGCACAGATACGCAGTATTTT. This codes for CASRYSGGTDTQYF.

This chain links TRBV6-1 with TRBJ2-1, with D perhaps assigned TRBD1 or TRBD2 (5 bases each). Germline V gives CDR1 MNHNS, CDR2 SASEGT. Trimming took off 8 bases at V and 8 bases at J, with 22 bases between the two ends. The length of the CDR3 is 15 residues. Here the CDR3 DNA reads TGTGCCAGCGACCGTAGAGGGGCTGACAAAGATGAGCAGTTCTTC. It is translated as CASDRRGADKDEQFF.

This sequence joins TRBV6-6 and TRBJ2-2; no clear D gene. In germline, CDR1 is MNHNY, CDR2 SVGAGI (reference sequence). This CDR3 comprises 13 residues. Trimming shortened V by 1 base and J by 6 bases, and 6 bases separated the two germline ends. The CDR3 sequence: CASSYWFPGELFF. CDR3 nucleotide sequence: TGTGCCAGCAGTTACTGGTTCCCCGGGGAGCTGTTTTTT.

This clone was observed a few times. The J gene is TRBJ1-1, the V gene TRBV29-1; 8 bases are shared with TRBD1. V lost 1 base, J lost 5 bases, and 3 bases stayed unmatched. This CDR3 contains 13 residues. CDR1 is SQVTM and CDR2 is ANQGSEA in the germline V gene. Here the CDR3 reads CSVEVGQVTEAFF. CDR3 nucleotide sequence: TGCAGCGTTGAAGTGGGACAGGTTACTGAAGCTTTCTTT.

The V and J genes are TRBV6-5 and TRBJ1-5; D might be TRBD1 (6 bases). V lost 6 bases and J 3 bases, leaving 12 bases between the germline ends. The CDR3 has 14 residues. Germline values: CDR1 MNHEY, CDR2 SVGAGI. The CDR3 is CASSPTGFNQPQHF. For the CDR3, the DNA is TGTGCCAGCAGCCCGACAGGCTTCAATCAGCCCCAGCATTTT.

This CDR3 is CASSDSSSNQPQHF. CDR3 DNA: TGTGCCAGCAGTGACAGTTCAAGCAATCAGCCCCAGCATTTT. This sequence joins TRBV2 and TRBJ1-5; unclear D gene. The CDR3 is made up of 14 amino acids. Germline CDR1 SNHLY, CDR2 FYNNEI. V gave up 3 bases and J gave up 1 base, with 7 bases separating them.

The chain employs TRBV9 and TRBJ2-3, with unresolved D. V lost 0 bases and J 2 bases, leaving 10 bases between the germline ends. Per the germline V gene, CDR1 is SGDLS and CDR2 is YYNGEE. This CDR3 has 15 residues. In nucleotides, the CDR3 is TGTGCCAGCAGCGTAGTCCCGCAAAACACAGATACGCAGTATTTT. This sequence encodes CASSVVPQNTDTQYF.

The chain has TRBV7-7 and TRBJ1-3; D not certain. From germline, CDR1 is SSHAT and CDR2 FNYEAQ (reference sequence). The CDR3 loop spans 12 amino acids. Trimming cost V 5 bases and J 7 bases, with 9 bases left between them. The CDR3 protein is CASSPGGNTIYF. CDR3 sequence (DNA): TGTGCCAGCAGCCCCGGTGGGAACACCATATATTTT.

The chain couples TRBV6-1 to TRBJ2-7, with 7 bases identical to TRBD1. The CDR3 sequence is 13 residues long. Trimming cost V 5 bases and J 3 bases; bases outside gene matches: 4. CDR1 is MNHNS and CDR2 is SASEGT in the germline V gene. The CDR3 loop reads CASSSRQGYEQYF. The DNA of the CDR3 is TGTGCCAGCAGTTCCCGACAGGGCTACGAGCAGTACTTC.

The rearrangement links TRBV6-1 to TRBJ1-3; D not certain. Germline V CDR1 and CDR2: MNHNS, SASEGT. The CDR3 runs to 18 residues. V lost 0 bases, J lost 1 base, and 16 bases lay in between. CDR3 region: CASSEALRLGRSGNTIYF. DNA for the CDR3: TGTGCCAGCAGTGAAGCGCTTCGTCTGGGGAGGTCTGGAAACACCATATATTTT.

This chain joins TRBV19 and TRBJ1-1; 7 bases match TRBD1. Germline V gene sequence: CDR1 LNHDA, CDR2 SQIVND (reference sequence). V was clipped by 6 bases and J by 4 bases; unmatched bases: 5. The CDR3 contains 13 residues. CDR3 amino acids: CASRRQGGTEAFF. The CDR3 DNA reads TGTGCCAGTAGGCGACAGGGTGGCACTGAAGCTTTCTTT.

The rearrangement uses TRBV10-1 and TRBJ1-1; perhaps TRBD1 as D (5 bases). The V gene lost 4 bases and the J gene lost 5 bases, with 8 bases spanning the gap. The CDR3 runs to 12 residues. Germline V gene lookup returns CDR1 WNHNN and CDR2 SYGVQD (reference sequence). The CDR3 nucleotides are TGCGCCAGCAGTGCAGGGAAAACTGAAGCTTTCTTT. This sequence encodes CASSAGKTEAFF.

The chain combines TRBV14 with TRBJ2-7; no clear D gene. V was clipped by 4 bases and J by 1 base, with 8 bases between them. CDR1 and CDR2 from the germline V gene are SGHDN and FVKESK. This CDR3 comprises 13 residues. This CDR3 is CASSRRASYEQYF. The CDR3 region has the DNA TGTGCCAGCAGCCGGAGAGCGTCCTACGAGCAGTACTTC.

The chain has TRBV6-1 and TRBJ2-2; possible D gene TRBD1, 6 bases. There are 14 residues in the CDR3. Germline V gene sequence: CDR1 MNHNS, CDR2 SASEGT. V was cut by 3 bases and J by 6 bases, with 11 bases left in between. The CDR3 sequence is CASSEVGQPGELFF. CDR3 DNA: TGTGCCAGCAGTGAGGTTGGACAGCCCGGGGAGCTGTTTTTT.

The chain couples TRBV27 to TRBJ2-3; no firm D call. The CDR3 consists of 13 residues. Germline assignment: CDR1 MNHEY and CDR2 SMNVEV (reference sequence). Trimming took off 8 bases at V and 3 bases at J, with 12 bases between the two ends. The CDR3 coding sequence is TGTGCCAGCTCCATGAGGTTAACAGATACGCAGTATTTT. Residues: CASSMRLTDTQYF.

The gene calls are TRBV5-4 and TRBJ1-4; D gene uncertain. CDR3 size: 15 residues. Per the germline V gene, CDR1 is SGHNT and CDR2 is YYREEE (reference sequence). Trimming removed 0 bases from V and 3 bases from J, with 9 bases in between. The DNA of the CDR3 is TGTGCCAGCAGCTTGGGGGATACTCCTAATGAAAAACTGTTTTTT. Translation: CASSLGDTPNEKLFF.

The rearrangement links TRBV10-3 to TRBJ2-7; 10 bases match TRBD1. CDR1 is ENHRY, CDR2 SYGVKD, per germline. The CDR3 is made up of 14 amino acids. The trim removed 7 bases at V and 4 bases at J, leaving 7 bases unmatched. CDR3 in amino acids: CAITAGDRGYEQYF. The CDR3 DNA follows: TGTGCCATCACCGCCGGGGACAGGGGTTACGAGCAGTACTTC.

The rearrangement links TRBV5-1 to TRBJ2-5; D is unclear. Per germline, CDR1 SGHRS and CDR2 YFSETQ. There are 12 residues in the CDR3. The V and J ends lost 1 base and 1 base respectively, with 2 bases between them. The CDR3 region has the DNA TGCGCCAGCAGCTTGTCCCAAGAGACCCAGTACTTC. Translated: CASSLSQETQYF.

The genes are TRBV15 and TRBJ1-3; TRBD1 aligns across 9 bases. Germline V lookup: CDR1 LNHNV, CDR2 YYDKDF (reference sequence). The CDR3 extends over 18 amino acids. Germline trimming cut 2 bases from V and 4 bases from J; bases unmatched to any gene: 12. CDR3 region: CATSRSLTRTGAGNTIYF. CDR3 nucleotides: TGTGCCACCAGCAGATCCCTAACTAGGACAGGGGCGGGAAACACCATATATTTT.

This chain uses TRBV1 with TRBJ1-2; TRBD1, as called in the table, went unchecked against the DNA. TRBV1 is tagged as a pseudogene. The CDR3 is made up of 18 amino acids. The CDR3, as DNA: TGCACCAGCAGCCAAGATAAATCCCGGGGACAGTTTAACTATGGCTACACCTTC. This codes for CTSSQDKSRGQFNYGYTF.

This chain links TRBV9 with TRBJ1-2, with 7 bases aligning to TRBD1. This CDR3 has 14 residues. Germline loops: CDR1 SGDLS, CDR2 YYNGEE. V was clipped by 3 bases and J by 8 bases; unmatched bases: 10. The CDR3 nucleotides are TGTGCCAGCAGCGGCCGGGACAGCCTACGCGGCTACACCTTC. Translation gives CASSGRDSLRGYTF.

The rearrangement links TRBV10-3 to TRBJ1-1, with TRBD1 identical over 8 bases. V was pared by 8 bases and J by 4 bases, with 6 bases of the junction left unmatched. The CDR3 runs 13 residues. CDR1 and CDR2 from the germline V gene are ENHRY and SYGVKD. The CDR3 nucleotides are TGTGCCATCGAATATACAGGGGGCACTGAAGCTTTCTTT. This gives the protein CAIEYTGGTEAFF.

This clone was seen once. This chain joins TRBV5-4 and TRBJ1-1; D uncertain. V was trimmed by 0 bases and J by 7 bases, leaving 10 bases between them. CDR3 length: 13 amino acids. Germline CDR1 reads SGHNT; CDR2 reads YYREEE (reference sequence). This CDR3 reads CASSLDQSGEAFF. Written as DNA, the CDR3 is TGTGCCAGCAGCTTGGATCAAAGCGGTGAAGCTTTCTTT.

The chain employs TRBV7-2 and TRBJ2-7; 8 bases fit TRBD2. Germline V gene lookup returns CDR1 SGHTA and CDR2 FQGNSA. The CDR3 contains 17 residues. V lost 3 bases to trimming and J lost 3 bases; unmatched junction nucleotides: 13. The CDR3 nucleotides are TGTGCCAGCAGCTTGCGAGGCGGGAGGCCAGAAATCTACGAGCAGTACTTC. Translating gives CASSLRGGRPEIYEQYF.

The CDR3 bases are TGCGCCAGCAGCTTGGCGGGGGCCACCGGGGAGCTGTTTTTT. Translation gives CASSLAGATGELFF. The V gene is TRBV5-1, the J gene TRBJ2-2, with D perhaps being TRBD1 or TRBD2 (6 bases each). Trimming removed 0 bases from V and 4 bases from J, with 7 bases in between. The CDR3 is 14 residues long. From germline, CDR1 is SGHRS and CDR2 YFSETQ. Full variable domain (rest looked up from reference TRBV5-1 and TRBJ2-2): KAGVTQTPRYLIKTRGQQVTLSCSPISGHRSVSWYQQTPGQGLQFLFEYFSETQRNKGNFPGRFSGRQFSNSRSEMNVSTLELGDSALYLCASSLAGATGELFFGEGSRLTVL.

This clone was observed a few times. The chain joins TRBV6-5 to TRBJ2-7; 12 bases are shared with TRBD2. The length of the CDR3 is 14 residues. Trimming at V came to 6 bases and at J to 2 bases, leaving 2 bases not matched to a gene. In germline, CDR1 is MNHEY, CDR2 SVGAGI. CDR3: CASRTSGGPYEQYF. The CDR3 DNA follows: TGTGCCAGCAGAACTAGCGGGGGGCCCTACGAGCAGTACTTC.

This clone is a singleton in its sample. V and J are TRBV5-5 and TRBJ2-1; D is uncertain. Between the trimmed V and J ends, which lost 10 bases and 1 base, there was a span of 21 bases. CDR1 and CDR2 from the germline V gene are SGHKS and YYEKEE (reference sequence). The CDR3 has 16 residues. CDR3 residues: CASTREVAVSYNEQFF. The CDR3 DNA is TGTGCCTCCACCCGTGAGGTAGCCGTTTCCTACAATGAGCAGTTCTTC.

The chain couples TRBV19 to TRBJ2-1, with D hard to call. The CDR3 contains 15 residues. CDR1 is LNHDA, CDR2 SQIVND, per germline (reference sequence). The V end lost 4 bases, the J end lost 5 bases, and 15 bases lay between the germline ends. The CDR3 bases are TGTGCCAGTAGTAGGAGACGCGAACAAAACAATGAGCAGTTCTTC. Translating gives CASSRRREQNNEQFF.